This T cell receptor beta chain was captured in a study of chemoradiotherapy in HPV16-positive cancers. Background on the study: Functional T-cell assays on a couple of HPV16-positive patients' cells defined candidate HPV-specific clones and common TCR motifs.

CDR1 MDHEN and CDR2 SYDVKM come from the germline V gene. Deletions cut 1 base from V and 0 bases from J, with 7 bases between. This CDR3 is built from 15 residues. The data were produced by immunoSEQ multiplex PCR, yet TCRdb's version contains in-frame clones alone and is incomplete. The data hold approximately 23,000 clones, with around nine tenths observed a single time. The clonotype originates from a human donor with HPV-associated anogenital cancer. The chain is built from TRBV28 and TRBJ1-3; no definite D call. The material was blood, obtained from a patient who underwent chemoradiotherapy. The CDR3 DNA reads as TGTGCCAGCAGTTTATCGGTGAGCTCTGGAAACACCATATATTTT. Translation gives CASSLSVSSGNTIYF.